The clone carrying this T cell receptor beta chain occurred a few times. Its target is unknown. Germline V gene sequence: CDR1 SEHNR, CDR2 FQNEAQ (reference sequence). V lost 5 bases and J lost 6, with 22 bases in between. The CDR3 has 16 amino acids. The data derive from a study of CD8 T cells in ankylosing spondylitis. From the 5' RACE reads, TCRdb called clonotypes with MiXCR, one entry per CDR3 protein. The sample has 150,000 to 250,000 distinct CDR3 sequences, about 13% seen once; the top ten hold 16%. Study-wide points: Relatively rare in peripheral blood, disease-linked clones were also CD8+.

The specimen sequenced was blood, either unsorted or a sorted T cell fraction (not recorded which). The TCR originated in a male donor with ankylosing spondylitis or in good health (not recorded which). The rearrangement uses TRBV7-9 and TRBJ1-1, with D unclear. CDR3 sequence: CASSPYGPYSGAEAFF. In DNA, the CDR3 is TGTGCCAGCAGCCCCTATGGGCCATACTCCGGGGCTGAAGCTTTCTTT.